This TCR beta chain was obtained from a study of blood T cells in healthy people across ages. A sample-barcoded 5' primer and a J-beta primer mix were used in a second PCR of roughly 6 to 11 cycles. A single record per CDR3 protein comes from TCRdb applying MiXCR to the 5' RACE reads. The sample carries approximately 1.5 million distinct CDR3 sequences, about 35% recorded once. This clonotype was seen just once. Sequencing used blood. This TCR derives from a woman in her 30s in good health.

CDR3 nucleotides: TGTGCCAGCAGCCCCAGCCGGGACATCAATGAGCAGTTCTTC. Translation: CASSPSRDINEQFF. The chain is built from TRBV7-3 and TRBJ2-1, with D possibly being TRBD1 (6 bases). Trimming removed 5 bases from V and 6 bases from J, with 14 bases in between. Germline V CDR1 and CDR2: SGHTA, FQGTGA. CDR3 length: 14 residues. Using reference TRBV7-3 and TRBJ2-1 for the parts outside the CDR3, the full variable domain is GAGVSQTPSNKVTEKGKYVELRCDPISGHTALYWYRQSLGQGPEFLIYFQGTGAADDSGLPNDRFFAVRPEGSVSTLKIQRTERGDSAVYLCASSPSRDINEQFFGPGTRLTVL.